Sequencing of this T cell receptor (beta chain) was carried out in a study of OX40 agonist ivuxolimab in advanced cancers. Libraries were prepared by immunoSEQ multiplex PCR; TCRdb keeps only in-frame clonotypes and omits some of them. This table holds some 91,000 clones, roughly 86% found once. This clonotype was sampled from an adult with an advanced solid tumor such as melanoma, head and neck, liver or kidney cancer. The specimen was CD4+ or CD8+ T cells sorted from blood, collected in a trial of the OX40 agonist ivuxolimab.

The DNA of the CDR3 is TGTGCCAGCAGCTCCAACAGGGGGACCGGGGAGCTGTTTTTT. Its translation is CASSSNRGTGELFF. The rearrangement joins TRBV7-7 to TRBJ2-2, with TRBD1 matching over 8 bases. Germline values: CDR1 SSHAT, CDR2 FNYEAQ (reference sequence). The CDR3 sequence is 14 residues long. The V segment lost 4 bases and the J segment 5 bases; nucleotides outside the gene matches: 3.